This passage covers 6 T cell receptor beta chains from one sample sequenced in a study of T-cell reconstitution after alpha-beta-depleted transplantation in children. During its preparation, the TCRbeta library received unique molecular identifiers. Using its own MiXCR run on the PCR reads, TCRdb lists one record per CDR3 protein. Altogether about 610,000 distinct CDR3 sequences are present, more than 9% being singletons, with the ten largest covering about 4%. The source was PBMCs from the stem cell graft donor, collected from the stem cell graft. Source of these receptors: a human donor who donated a stem cell graft to a child with acute myeloid leukemia.

This clonotype was counted between two and nine times. This chain links TRBV30 with TRBJ2-1; D is uncertain. Germline V gene sequence: CDR1 GTSNPN, CDR2 SVGIG (reference sequence). The CDR3 has 16 residues. V lost 3 bases to trimming and J lost 2 bases, with 17 bases between them. The CDR3 region has the DNA TGTGCCTGGAGCCTTCACCTAGGAGTTGCCTACAATGAGCAGTTCTTC. This encodes CAWSLHLGVAYNEQFF.

This clonotype was detected many times. J is TRBJ2-7 and V is TRBV12-3 or TRBV12-4; D is ambiguous. CDR3 length equals 11 residues. V lost 6 bases to trimming and J lost 4 bases, with 7 bases between them. CDR3 residues: CASSDAYEQYF. The CDR3 DNA sequence: TGTGCCAGCAGCGATGCGTACGAGCAGTACTTC.

The chain employs TRBV20-1 and TRBJ2-3; tentative D call: TRBD1 (6 bases). V lost 3 bases and J 5 bases, leaving 21 bases between the germline ends. The CDR3 is made up of 16 amino acids. From germline, CDR1 is DFQATT and CDR2 SNEGSKA (reference sequence). This CDR3 reads CSARTPTGRTGDTQYF. The CDR3 DNA reads TGCAGTGCTAGGACACCTACAGGGCGAACCGGAGATACGCAGTATTTT.

The chain has TRBV5-5 and TRBJ1-5; D gene uncertain. CDR1 SGHKS and CDR2 YYEKEE come from the germline V gene (reference sequence). V shed 4 bases and J shed 4 bases, with 21 bases lying between them. This CDR3 region has 17 residues. CDR3 amino acids: CASSNGVRVVGNQPQHF. The CDR3 nucleotides read TGTGCCAGCAGCAACGGCGTCCGGGTTGTGGGTAATCAGCCCCAGCATTTT.

This clonotype was counted a few times. This sequence joins TRBV6-2 or TRBV6-3 and TRBJ2-1; 8 bases agree with TRBD2. Germline V gives CDR1 MNHEY, CDR2 SVGEGT. The CDR3 totals 14 residues. The V segment lost 6 bases and the J segment 8 bases; nucleotides outside the gene matches: 9. In DNA form, the CDR3 reads TGTGCCAGCAGCCCTCGCGGGAGGTCATATGAGCAGTTCTTC. As protein: CASSPRGRSYEQFF.

This clonotype has just a few counts. The rearrangement links TRBV5-1 to TRBJ2-1; 13 bases align to TRBD2. Trimming took 0 bases from V and 6 from J; bases not matched to a gene: 9. The CDR3 has 18 residues. CDR1 is SGHRS and CDR2 is YFSETQ in the germline V gene. CDR3 nucleotide sequence: TGCGCCAGCAGCTTGGCCAATGGACTAGCGGGAGTCGGCAATGAGCAGTTCTTC. Its protein product is CASSLANGLAGVGNEQFF.